The rows below give T cell receptor beta chains drawn from one sample of a study of blood T cell repertoires in COVID-19. Repertoires were generated with immunoSEQ multiplex PCR, while TCRdb's copy carries only in-frame clones and drops some. The repertoire holds around 25,000 clones, about four fifths seen once, with about 16% in the top ten. The specimen was peripheral blood. These receptor sequences come from a man older than 75 with active or convalescent COVID-19. CDR3s leave out the opening cysteine and the closing phenylalanine or tryptophan. The D gene is left open where the match is weak. The size entry is marked missing in some rows and otherwise reads once, few, many or a size class.

V gene	D gene	clone size	J gene	CDR3 protein
TRBV20-1	TRBD2	NA	TRBJ2-3	SASGSGLLLPDTQY
TRBV2	TRBD1	NA	TRBJ1-5	ASTRGPTGGGSGNQPQH
TRBV5-4	NA	large	TRBJ1-2	ASSFQGGGGYT
TRBV18	TRBD1	few	TRBJ2-7	ASSPPTGGKPYEQY
TRBV19	TRBD1	NA	TRBJ1-2	ASSTSRTGRYGYT
TRBV5-4	TRBD2	NA	TRBJ2-2	ASSPGGGGAGTGELF
TRBV27	NA	large	TRBJ2-1	ASSSTSWDEQF
TRBV7-9	NA	NA	TRBJ2-5	ASSFPRETQY
TRBV20-1	NA	NA	TRBJ1-4	SASVGDYATNEKLF
TRBV19	TRBD2	NA	TRBJ2-3	ASSRMAGGSTDTQY
TRBV7-2	NA	NA	TRBJ1-5	ASSLVGGKGQPQH
TRBV7-2	TRBD1	NA	TRBJ1-2	ASSITGGYT
TRBV6-2/TRBV6-3	NA	NA	TRBJ2-5	ASSYSSGLQETQY
TRBV28	TRBD1	few	TRBJ2-2	ASSWDRLTNTGELF
TRBV7-8	NA	NA	TRBJ2-1	ASSLGPYNEQF
TRBV10-3	TRBD2	NA	TRBJ2-7	AIEGLAGGEQY
TRBV7-2	TRBD1	NA	TRBJ1-6	ASSPGTGGPIYNSPLH
TRBV5-3	NA	NA	TRBJ1-2	ARSLGAGEGYT
TRBV18	NA	NA	TRBJ2-1	ASSPDSLGEQF
TRBV21-1	NA	NA	TRBJ1-1	ASSAVQGSAF
TRBV2	NA	NA	TRBJ2-3	ASSSSTDTQY
TRBV6-2/TRBV6-3	NA	medium-sized	TRBJ2-1	ASSWTEVSYNEQF
TRBV2	TRBD1	NA	TRBJ1-1	ASTRQGNGAEAF
TRBV7-9	NA	once	TRBJ2-7	ASARGGYEQY
TRBV27	NA	few	TRBJ1-2	ASGKGQVNYGYT
TRBV18	TRBD1	NA	TRBJ1-2	ASSPTAGGPYGYT
TRBV7-9	TRBD1	NA	TRBJ1-2	ASSPGTGTIYVGYT
TRBV12-5	TRBD1	few	TRBJ1-4	ASGLGQGGEKLF
TRBV28	NA	few	TRBJ1-5	ASSPINWGLSNQPQH
TRBV5-6	NA	NA	TRBJ2-6	ASSRAGGGANVLT
TRBV27	NA	few	TRBJ2-7	ASSPGQSYEQY
TRBV27	NA	NA	TRBJ1-6	ASSYRVNSPLH
TRBV6-4	NA	NA	TRBJ1-2	ASSVRNDRIYGYT
TRBV2	NA	NA	TRBJ2-7	ASKEFVRTAAYEQY
TRBV5-1	NA	NA	TRBJ1-4	ASSLGGREVEKLF